This is a list of T cell receptor beta chains from one sample in a study of technical replicates of blood from a few donors. This table comes from immunoSEQ multiplex PCR, and its TCRdb copy is limited to in-frame clones, with some not included. The sample contains around 68,000 clones, roughly 89% of which appear only once. Sequencing was performed on T cells isolated from PBMCs. The receptor set was obtained from a human donor in good health. Some clones in this sample may be carry-over from other donors' samples. Each CDR3 is given with its conserved first and last residue. The D gene is left open where the match is weak. Size is stated for part of the rows, as once, few or many counts, or as a class when the clone is expanded.

v_gene,d_gene,j_gene,abundance,CDR3nt,CDR3aa
TRBV5-1,.,TRBJ1-2,.,TGCGCCAGCAGCCAGACAGCTAACTATGGCTACACCTTC,CASSQTANYGYTF
TRBV2,.,TRBJ1-5,.,TGTGCCAGCAGTGGTCGGGACTCCCAGCATTTT,CASSGRDSQHF
TRBV6-1,TRBD2,TRBJ2-7,.,TGTGCCAGCAGTGAAGTAACTTCCACACTAGCGGAGCTCTACGAGCAGTACTTC,CASSEVTSTLAELYEQYF
TRBV6-1,.,TRBJ2-7,.,TGTGCCAGCAGTGTAGTATCCTACGAGCAGTACTTC,CASSVVSYEQYF
TRBV27,TRBD1,TRBJ2-7,once,TGTGCCAGCAGTGAGGCAGGGGGCGGAGGGTTATACGAGCAGTACTTC,CASSEAGGGGLYEQYF
TRBV5-1,TRBD1,TRBJ1-6,.,TGCGCCAGCAGCCCCGGGACAGGGAGTTATTCACCCCTCCACTTT,CASSPGTGSYSPLHF
TRBV28,.,TRBJ1-4,.,TGTGCCAGCGGGTGGAACTACAAACTGTTTTTT,CASGWNYKLFF
TRBV9,.,TRBJ2-5,.,TGTGCCAGCAGCGTAAGGAGCCAAGAGACCCAGTACTTC,CASSVRSQETQYF
TRBV7-2,.,TRBJ1-2,.,TGTGCCAGCAGGGGCAGGGTGGATTATGGCTACACCTTC,CASRGRVDYGYTF
TRBV6-1,.,TRBJ1-3,.,TGTGCCAGCAGTGAGGAGGGGAGGTCTGGAAACACCATATATTTT,CASSEEGRSGNTIYF
TRBV18,TRBD2,TRBJ2-1,.,TGTGCCAGCTCACCGGATGAGGGGACTATGAATGAGCAGTTCTTC,CASSPDEGTMNEQFF
TRBV9,TRBD2,TRBJ2-1,.,TGTGCCAGCAGCGCCACTAGCGGCTCCTACAATGAGCAGTTCTTC,CASSATSGSYNEQFF
TRBV7-9,TRBD2,TRBJ2-1,.,TGTGCCAGCAGCTCCCCCCGGCCCGGGGGGGACAATGAGCAGTTCTTC,CASSSPRPGGDNEQFF
TRBV13,TRBD2,TRBJ2-5,.,TGTGCCAGCAGCCCTCGTCTAGCGGGGGGGACCCAAGAGACCCAGTACTTC,CASSPRLAGGTQETQYF
TRBV10-2,.,TRBJ1-5,.,TGCGCCAGCAGTGAGGAATTAGACCGCCGAAAGCGCCGCGGTTATCAGCCCCAGCATTTT,CASSEELDRRKRRGYQPQHF
TRBV4-2,TRBD2,TRBJ2-5,once,TGTGCCAGCAGCCAAAGCCTAGCGGGAGGGTGGGAGACCCAGTACTTC,CASSQSLAGGWETQYF
TRBV4-1,.,TRBJ1-1,.,TGCGCCACCTCCCCCGGGAACACTGAAGCTTTCTTT,CATSPGNTEAFF
TRBV7-6,TRBD1,TRBJ1-3,.,TGTGCCAGCAGCTTAGAAGGACAGGGGAGGAACACCATATATTTT,CASSLEGQGRNTIYF
TRBV11-2,.,TRBJ1-2,.,TGTGCCAGCAGCTCGACAGGTCCCGTCTATGGCTACACCTTC,CASSSTGPVYGYTF
TRBV20-1,.,TRBJ1-1,few,TGCAGTCAGGCAGAGAACACTGAAGCTTTCTTT,CSQAENTEAFF
TRBV6-1,.,TRBJ1-5,.,TGTGCCAGCAGGGCCGGGTATTCCAATCAACCCCAGCATTTT,CASRAGYSNQPQHF
TRBV10-1,.,TRBJ1-2,.,TGCGCCAGCAGCACAAGCGGGACTAACTATGGCTACACCTTC,CASSTSGTNYGYTF
TRBV5-4,.,TRBJ2-1,.,TGTGCCAGCAGGGTAGCGGCCCTGGGGGGTGAAGGCTCCTACAATGAGCAGTTCTTC,CASRVAALGGEGSYNEQFF
TRBV6-4,.,TRBJ1-1,.,TGTGCCAGCATCCCACAACATACAGAGAGGAGGACTGAAGCTTTCTTT,CASIPQHTERRTEAFF
TRBV29-1,TRBD1,TRBJ2-2,.,TGCAGCGCATGGGGACAGGGAATGGGCGGGGAGCTGTTTTTT,CSAWGQGMGGELFF
TRBV7-8,.,TRBJ1-5,.,TGTGCCAGCAGCTCCCGGGACCGGGGGTTCCGTGTCTTTGGTAATCAGCCCCAGCATTTT,CASSSRDRGFRVFGNQPQHF
TRBV6-4,.,TRBJ2-3,.,TGTGCCAGCAGTGACAGGGGTGGGACAGATACGCAGTATTTT,CASSDRGGTDTQYF
TRBV6-1,TRBD2,TRBJ2-3,.,TGTGCCAGCAGTTGGCTAGCGGGAGGGCCCGATACGCAGTATTTT,CASSWLAGGPDTQYF
TRBV5-8,TRBD2,TRBJ2-2,.,TGTGCCAGCAGCTTACCGGGGGGGCCCATCACCGGGGAGCTGTTTTTT,CASSLPGGPITGELFF
TRBV9,.,TRBJ1-4,.,TGTGCCAGCAGCCCATGGGGGGGAACTGAAAAACTGTTTTTT,CASSPWGGTEKLFF
TRBV5-1,.,TRBJ2-7,.,TGCGCCAGCAGCTTGTCTACCTCCTACGAGCAGTACTTC,CASSLSTSYEQYF
TRBV4-1,.,TRBJ1-2,once,TGCGCCAGCAGCCACCGGGACACAGCTAACTATGGCTACACCTTC,CASSHRDTANYGYTF
TRBV5-4,.,TRBJ1-1,.,TGTGCCAGCAGCTTGGGGCTGATGATGAACACTGAAGCTTTCTTT,CASSLGLMMNTEAFF
TRBV19,.,TRBJ1-1,few,TGTGCCAGTAGTTCACAGGGCGACACTGAAGCTTTCTTT,CASSSQGDTEAFF
TRBV28,.,TRBJ2-2,.,TGTGCCAGCAGTTCGGCGGGGATATCGGGCCTGTTCGCGAACACCGGGGAGCTGTTTTTT,CASSSAGISGLFANTGELFF
TRBV6-6,TRBD2,TRBJ2-7,.,TGTGCCAGCCCTAATAGCGGGGGTCTCGAGCAGTACTTC,CASPNSGGLEQYF
TRBV11-3,.,TRBJ1-3,.,TGTGCCAGCAGCTTAAGGGGGAACTCTGGAAACACCATATATTTT,CASSLRGNSGNTIYF
TRBV10-3,TRBD1,TRBJ1-5,.,TGTGCCACCGACGACAGGGGGCTAGATCAGCCCCAGCATTTT,CATDDRGLDQPQHF
TRBV11-2,TRBD2,TRBJ2-7,.,TGTGCCAGCAGCTTAAGCGGGGCTACCTACGAGCAGTACTTC,CASSLSGATYEQYF
TRBV5-1,.,TRBJ2-7,.,TGCGCCAGCAGCCCCCCCAACAGGGCTACCTACGAGCAGTACTTC,CASSPPNRATYEQYF
TRBV13,.,TRBJ2-7,.,TGTGCCAGCAGCTTAGGACGGTACTACGAGCAGTACTTC,CASSLGRYYEQYF
TRBV30,.,TRBJ1-2,.,TGTGCCTGGAGGTCCAGCCAGGCCTATGGCTACACCTTC,CAWRSSQAYGYTF
TRBV6-5,TRBD1,TRBJ1-5,.,TGTGCCAGCAAGGCAGGGGGGTCGGCTCAGCCCCAGCATTTT,CASKAGGSAQPQHF
TRBV21-1,.,TRBJ1-1,.,TGTGCCAGCAGCCCTTGGAGGACAGGGGAATGGAACACTGAAGCTTTCTTT,CASSPWRTGEWNTEAFF
TRBV28,.,TRBJ1-2,.,TGTGCCAGCAGTTTACCCGGGTCGACAGGCTATGGCTACACCTTC,CASSLPGSTGYGYTF
TRBV29-1,TRBD1,TRBJ2-2,.,TGCAGCGTTCGGTTACGGCCGGGACAGGGGGTTGTAGCCGGGGAGCTGTTTTTT,CSVRLRPGQGVVAGELFF
TRBV5-1,.,TRBJ1-1,.,TGCGCCAGCAGCTTGGCTGGGGAGGGAAACACTGAAGCTTTCTTT,CASSLAGEGNTEAFF
TRBV28,TRBD1,TRBJ2-7,.,TGTGCCAGCAGGGGGACAGGAGGCTCCTACGAGCAGTACTTC,CASRGTGGSYEQYF